The clone carrying this T cell receptor (beta chain) was seen a handful of times. Its cognate antigen is unknown. The data belong to a study of T cells after yellow fever vaccination. Study as a whole: SMART-Seq v4 Ultra Low Input served to prepare low-cell-number fractions.

Per germline, CDR1 MNHEY and CDR2 SVGAGI. Trimming left V 5 bases short and J 5 bases short, with 13 bases between. This CDR3 is 13 amino acids long. 5'RACE template switching generated TCR cDNA, adding a universal primer site and UMIs. TCRdb reanalysed the 5' RACE reads using MiXCR and keeps one entry per CDR3 protein. This sample has about 170,000 distinct CDR3 sequences, with approximately 11% found just once. General study results and limits: Abundant bulk-derived clonotypes could contaminate FACS-sorted repertoires.

The sequence was collected from a man between 18 and 35 years old who received the YFV17D yellow fever vaccine. V gene TRBV6-5 combines with J gene TRBJ2-7; D is unresolved. Specimen: CD8+ T cells sorted from PBMCs, collected 15 days after the yellow fever booster vaccination. The CDR3 DNA reads as TGTGCCAGCAGTGTGGACCCCTGGCACGAGCAGTACGTC. It encodes CASSVDPWHEQYV.